Listed below are T cell receptor beta chains from one sample, sequenced in a study of cytomegalovirus exposure and HLA in healthy donors. Some clones are missing from TCRdb's copy, which holds only in-frame ones; the method was immunoSEQ multiplex PCR. The repertoire has 120,000 or so clones, 80% of them found once; the top ten carry about 1.2%. The specimen was PBMCs. The receptors come from a female donor in good health and CMV-seronegative. Both conserved end residues are part of each CDR3. The D gene is left open where the match is weak. Size is stated for part of the rows, as once, few or many counts, or as a class when the clone is expanded.

j_call: TRBJ2-3; clone_size: -; d_call: TRBD2; v_call: TRBV10-1; cdr3_length: 15; cdr3_nt: TGCGCCAGCAGAGCCAGCGGGAGTTTGACAGATACGCAGTATTTT; cdr3_aa: CASRASGSLTDTQYF
j_call: TRBJ1-3; clone_size: few; d_call: -; v_call: TRBV7-9; cdr3_length: 17; cdr3_nt: TGTGCCAGCAGCTTAGGAAGAGCGGACAGCTCTGGAAACACCATATATTTT; cdr3_aa: CASSLGRADSSGNTIYF
j_call: TRBJ1-6; clone_size: -; d_call: -; v_call: TRBV6-1; cdr3_length: 15; cdr3_nt: TGTGCCAGCAGTTGGGGGGGGCAAAGGTATTCACCCCTCCACTTT; cdr3_aa: CASSWGGQRYSPLHF
j_call: TRBJ2-3; clone_size: -; d_call: TRBD2; v_call: TRBV9; cdr3_length: 15; cdr3_nt: TGTGCCAGCAGCGCCTATAGCGGGGGGGAAGATACGCAGTATTTT; cdr3_aa: CASSAYSGGEDTQYF
j_call: TRBJ1-3; clone_size: -; d_call: TRBD1; v_call: TRBV4-2; cdr3_length: 16; cdr3_nt: TGTGCCAGCAGCCAAGATCTGGGACAGCTAGCAAACACCATATATTTT; cdr3_aa: CASSQDLGQLANTIYF
j_call: TRBJ2-3; clone_size: few; d_call: -; v_call: TRBV9; cdr3_length: 17; cdr3_nt: TGTGCCAGCAGCCTCCGGGGTACCTCCGGTGAAGGGGATACGCAGTATTTT; cdr3_aa: CASSLRGTSGEGDTQYF
j_call: TRBJ1-6; clone_size: once; d_call: -; v_call: TRBV7-9; cdr3_length: 15; cdr3_nt: TGTTCCAGCAGCGGGGGCGGACGGAGAAATTCACCCCTCCACTTT; cdr3_aa: CSSSGGGRRNSPLHF
j_call: TRBJ2-4; clone_size: -; d_call: -; v_call: TRBV11-3; cdr3_length: 15; cdr3_nt: TGTGCCAGCAGTTTAGTTTACAGACCCAAAAACAGTCAGTACTTC; cdr3_aa: CASSLVYRPKNSQYF
j_call: TRBJ2-1; clone_size: few; d_call: TRBD2; v_call: TRBV6-1; cdr3_length: 16; cdr3_nt: TGTGCCAGCAGTGAGAGCGGGGCCTACTCCTACAATGAGCAGTTCTTC; cdr3_aa: CASSESGAYSYNEQFF
j_call: TRBJ2-7; clone_size: -; d_call: TRBD2; v_call: TRBV10-3; cdr3_length: 12; cdr3_nt: TGTGCCACCACTAGCGGGTGGAGGGAGCAGTACTTC; cdr3_aa: CATTSGWREQYF
j_call: TRBJ2-7; clone_size: -; d_call: TRBD1; v_call: TRBV7-9; cdr3_length: 18; cdr3_nt: TGTTCCAGCAGCTTAGCCCCGTTGGGGACAGGGAAACCCTACGAGCAGTACTTC; cdr3_aa: CSSSLAPLGTGKPYEQYF
j_call: TRBJ2-3; clone_size: few; d_call: TRBD2; v_call: TRBV7-9; cdr3_length: 16; cdr3_nt: TGTGCCAGCAGCCGAGGACTAGCGGGAGTGGCAGATACGCAGTATTTT; cdr3_aa: CASSRGLAGVADTQYF
j_call: TRBJ2-5; clone_size: -; d_call: -; v_call: TRBV11-2; cdr3_length: 17; cdr3_nt: TGTGCCAGCAGCTCCTGGAGAGTAGGGGGGGGGCAAGAGACCCAGTACTTC; cdr3_aa: CASSSWRVGGGQETQYF
j_call: TRBJ2-7; clone_size: -; d_call: TRBD2; v_call: TRBV10-3; cdr3_length: 14; cdr3_nt: TGTGCCACCGGTAGCGGGAGGGCCGACTACGAGCAGTACTTC; cdr3_aa: CATGSGRADYEQYF
j_call: TRBJ2-3; clone_size: -; d_call: TRBD2; v_call: TRBV2; cdr3_length: 16; cdr3_nt: TGTGCCAGCAGTCCTATTCTAGCGGCAAGCACAGATACGCAGTATTTT; cdr3_aa: CASSPILAASTDTQYF
j_call: TRBJ2-5; clone_size: -; d_call: TRBD2; v_call: TRBV7-9; cdr3_length: 15; cdr3_nt: TGTGCCAGCAGCTGGGGACTAGCGGGGGCGGAGACCCAGTACTTC; cdr3_aa: CASSWGLAGAETQYF
j_call: TRBJ2-7; clone_size: -; d_call: TRBD1; v_call: TRBV18; cdr3_length: 13; cdr3_nt: TGTGCCAGCTCACCTGGGACAGTCGACGAGCAGTACTTC; cdr3_aa: CASSPGTVDEQYF
j_call: TRBJ2-7; clone_size: -; d_call: TRBD1; v_call: TRBV7-2; cdr3_length: 15; cdr3_nt: TGTGCCAGCAGCTTAGTGGGCAGGGGGACCCACGAGCAGTACTTC; cdr3_aa: CASSLVGRGTHEQYF
j_call: TRBJ1-1; clone_size: -; d_call: -; v_call: TRBV27; cdr3_length: 14; cdr3_nt: TGTGCCAGCAGTTCACAGATGATGAACACTGAAGCTTTCTTT; cdr3_aa: CASSSQMMNTEAFF
j_call: TRBJ2-2; clone_size: -; d_call: TRBD1; v_call: TRBV18; cdr3_length: 15; cdr3_nt: TGTGCCAGCTCCGAAGACAGGGTACGGACCGGGGAGCTGTTTTTT; cdr3_aa: CASSEDRVRTGELFF
j_call: TRBJ2-2; clone_size: -; d_call: TRBD2; v_call: TRBV7-9; cdr3_length: 17; cdr3_nt: TGTTCCAGCAGCCCCCTCTTAGCGGGCACGGTCGCTGGGGAGCTGTTTTTT; cdr3_aa: CSSSPLLAGTVAGELFF
j_call: TRBJ1-1; clone_size: -; d_call: -; v_call: TRBV27; cdr3_length: 13; cdr3_nt: TGTGCCAGCAGTCCGAACTTGAGCACTGAAGCTTTCTTT; cdr3_aa: CASSPNLSTEAFF
j_call: TRBJ1-6; clone_size: -; d_call: TRBD1; v_call: TRBV7-8; cdr3_length: 13; cdr3_nt: TGTGCCAGCAGCGCTAGACAGGGTTCACCCCTCCACTTT; cdr3_aa: CASSARQGSPLHF
j_call: TRBJ1-2; clone_size: -; d_call: TRBD1; v_call: TRBV7-9; cdr3_length: 15; cdr3_nt: TGTGCCAGCAGCTCGGACAGGGTGAGGCCCTATGGCTACACCTTC; cdr3_aa: CASSSDRVRPYGYTF
j_call: TRBJ1-1; clone_size: -; d_call: -; v_call: TRBV18; cdr3_length: 13; cdr3_nt: TGTGCCAGCTCACAATCAGGGGACACTGAAGCTTTCTTT; cdr3_aa: CASSQSGDTEAFF
j_call: TRBJ2-5; clone_size: -; d_call: -; v_call: TRBV2; cdr3_length: 13; cdr3_nt: TGTGCCAGCAGGTTAGCGATCTCGGAGACCCAGTACTTC; cdr3_aa: CASRLAISETQYF